Listed below are T cell receptor beta chains from one sample, sequenced in a study of graft-versus-host responses after intestinal transplantation. Assay: immunoSEQ multiplex PCR; the TCRdb copy retains only in-frame clones and omits some. The repertoire includes 80,000 to 100,000 clones, roughly nine tenths of them detected once, and around 0.1% sits in the top ten. No antigens are known for them. The sequenced sample was unstimulated CD4+ T cells sorted from spleen or lymph node cells, obtained before intestinal transplant. The origin of the receptors is a human donor who received an intestinal transplant. The CDR3 runs from the conserved cysteine through the conserved F or W. The D gene is left open where the match is weak. The size of a clone is reported for some rows only, either as once, few or many, or as a class for expanded clones.

j_call,d_call,v_call,clone_size,cdr3_nt,cdr3_aa
TRBJ2-1,TRBD1,TRBV13,NA,TGTGCCAGCAGCCGGAGACAGGGGCGAGAGCAGTTCTTC,CASSRRQGREQFF
TRBJ1-3,NA,TRBV6-5,NA,TGTGCCACCCACAGGTCGTCCGGAAACACCATATATTTT,CATHRSSGNTIYF
TRBJ2-7,NA,TRBV5-5,NA,TGTGCCAGCAGTCGCGGACTTACACCAACCTACGAGCAGTACTTC,CASSRGLTPTYEQYF
TRBJ2-7,NA,TRBV5-1,few,TGCGCCAGCGGCGGCCCCTACGAGCAGTACTTC,CASGGPYEQYF
TRBJ2-2,NA,TRBV9,NA,TGTGCCAGCAGCGTAGCCCAGATCGGGACCGGGGAGCTGTTTTTT,CASSVAQIGTGELFF
TRBJ2-3,TRBD2,TRBV5-1,NA,TGCGCCAGCAGCGTTCTAGCGGGGGTCTCAGATACGCAGTATTTT,CASSVLAGVSDTQYF
TRBJ2-3,TRBD2,TRBV4-2,NA,TGTGCCAGCAGCCAAGCCTTGCTAGCGGGGGCCACAGATACGCAGTATTTT,CASSQALLAGATDTQYF
TRBJ1-2,TRBD1,TRBV5-8,NA,TGTGCCAGCAGCTGGACCCGGACAGGGTGGAATGGCTACACCTTC,CASSWTRTGWNGYTF
TRBJ1-6,TRBD1,TRBV9,NA,TGTGCCAGCAGCAAACAGGGGGAAATTTCACCCCTCCACTTT,CASSKQGEISPLHF
TRBJ2-3,TRBD2,TRBV7-9,NA,TGTGCCAGCAGCTTACTAGCGGATACAGATACGCAGTATTTT,CASSLLADTDTQYF
TRBJ2-2,NA,TRBV5-1,NA,TGCGCCAGCAGCTTAGTAGGGGTTACCGCCGGGGAGCTGTTTTTT,CASSLVGVTAGELFF
TRBJ1-4,NA,TRBV4-1,NA,TGCGCCAGCAGCTCCCAATCGCAGACAGCGACCAATGAAAAACTGTTTTTT,CASSSQSQTATNEKLFF
TRBJ2-7,TRBD2,TRBV9,NA,TGTGCCAGCAGCACCGGGGGGGGCGTCGGGTACGAGCAGTACTTC,CASSTGGGVGYEQYF
TRBJ1-1,NA,TRBV29-1,NA,TGCAGCGTTGATCGGTCGAACACTGAAGCTTTCTTT,CSVDRSNTEAFF
TRBJ1-1,TRBD1,TRBV7-6,NA,TGTGCCAGCAGCTGGGACAGCCTTAACACTGAAGCTTTCTTT,CASSWDSLNTEAFF
TRBJ2-7,NA,TRBV27,few,TGTGCCAGCAGTTCCGCGGGACGCCCTTGGGGGGAGCAGTACTTC,CASSSAGRPWGEQYF
TRBJ2-2,NA,TRBV5-1,NA,TGCGCCAGCGCCCCCGGGGAGAACACCGGGGAGCTGTTTTTT,CASAPGENTGELFF
TRBJ1-3,NA,TRBV18,NA,TGTGCCAGCTCACCCGCAACGGCTGGAAACACCATATATTTT,CASSPATAGNTIYF
TRBJ1-2,NA,TRBV6-1,NA,TGTGCCAGCTTGCGGTCTAACTATGGCTACACCTTC,CASLRSNYGYTF
TRBJ1-6,TRBD1,TRBV2,NA,TGTGCCAGCAGTTCCGGACAGGGGGTATCACCCCTCCACTTT,CASSSGQGVSPLHF
TRBJ1-4,NA,TRBV7-9,once,TGTGCCAGCAGTTCCGGAGGGAATCATGAAAAACTGTTTTTT,CASSSGGNHEKLFF
TRBJ1-2,NA,TRBV19,NA,TGTGCCAGTAGTTTCCAGGACGGGGGCTATGGCTACACCTTC,CASSFQDGGYGYTF
TRBJ1-1,NA,TRBV9,NA,TGTGCCAGCAGCCCCTCTAGTGGGAACACTGAAGCTTTCTTT,CASSPSSGNTEAFF
TRBJ2-1,TRBD2,TRBV4-2,NA,TGTGCCAGCAGCCCTAGCGGGGGAGTATACAATGAGCAGTTCTTC,CASSPSGGVYNEQFF
TRBJ2-1,TRBD2,TRBV6-5,NA,TGTGCCAGCAGTTTGGCGGGGGGGCACAATGAGCAGTTCTTC,CASSLAGGHNEQFF
TRBJ2-7,NA,TRBV18,NA,TGTGCCAGCTCACCGGTGACAGGAGGCGAGCAGTACTTC,CASSPVTGGEQYF
TRBJ1-2,TRBD1,TRBV19,NA,TGTGCCAGTAGTATTTATGGGACAGCAAAAAGCTATGGCTACACCTTC,CASSIYGTAKSYGYTF
TRBJ2-3,NA,TRBV11-2,few,TGTGCCAGCAGCTCAAGGGGGTCTGGCGGGGGTAGAGGTGATACGCAGTATTTT,CASSSRGSGGGRGDTQYF
TRBJ2-4,NA,TRBV18,NA,TGTGCCAGCTCACCAAATGAGGGGGACATTCAGTACTTC,CASSPNEGDIQYF
TRBJ1-2,TRBD1,TRBV19,once,TGTGCCTGGGACAGGGCAGGCTACACCTTC,CAWDRAGYTF
TRBJ1-1,NA,TRBV5-1,NA,TGCGCCAGCAGCCTTCGGCAGGGGTCCAACACTGAAGCTTTCTTT,CASSLRQGSNTEAFF
TRBJ2-2,TRBD2,TRBV19,NA,TGTGCCAGTGGGACTAGCGGGCGGAACACCGGGGAGCTGTTTTTT,CASGTSGRNTGELFF
TRBJ2-7,NA,TRBV5-5,once,TGTGCCAGCAGCTCGAGGACAGACACGAACTACGAGCAGTACTTC,CASSSRTDTNYEQYF
TRBJ1-1,TRBD1,TRBV7-3,NA,TGTGCCAGCAGCTTAGTGGGGGCCGGGACAGGGGGAACCATGAACACTGAAGCTTTCTTT,CASSLVGAGTGGTMNTEAFF
TRBJ2-1,NA,TRBV5-1,NA,TGCGCCAGCAGCCAGGGGGGTAATGAGCAGTTCTTC,CASSQGGNEQFF
TRBJ1-4,TRBD1,TRBV6-6,once,TGTGCCAGCAGTGATTCGACAGGGGTCTATGAAAAACTGTTTTTT,CASSDSTGVYEKLFF
TRBJ2-3,TRBD2,TRBV7-3,NA,TGTGCCAGCAGCCCCAGGGGTGCGGGGGGGGCAGATACGCAGTATTTT,CASSPRGAGGADTQYF
TRBJ2-7,TRBD2,TRBV5-1,once,TGCGCCAGCAGCTCTAGCGGGGGAAACTACGAGCAGTACTTC,CASSSSGGNYEQYF